The 25 T cell receptor beta chains below all came from one sample that was sequenced in a study of identical twins listed by TCRdb under 2016. Libraries were constructed by 5' RACE. These reads were obtained on an Illumina HiSeq 2000. TCRdb trimmed public reads at Q25 via fastp, called clones via MiXCR and kept in-frame beta chains. All rows with the same CDR3 protein become a single entry with the most common DNA and genes. The sample table shows approximately 490,000 distinct CDR3 sequences, and around 24% are seen once. About 0.5% of the sample belongs to the ten largest clones. The same sample was also used in a study of yellow fever vaccine responses in identical twins.

Sequencing was performed on CD4+ T cells sorted from blood. The receptors here all came from a woman aged 18-30 years in good health.

This clonotype was detected a few times. CDR3 in amino acids: CASSYRDRVDQPQHF. CDR3 coding DNA: TGTGCCAGCAGTTACCGGGACAGGGTTGATCAGCCCCAGCATTTT. The V and J genes are TRBV6-2 or TRBV6-3 and TRBJ1-5; 9 bases fit TRBD1. V trimming: 2 bases; J trimming: 5 bases; junction bases outside the gene matches: 4. This CDR3 is 15 amino acids long. Germline loops: CDR1 MNHEY, CDR2 SVGEGT.

The chain carries TRBV12-3 or TRBV12-4 and TRBJ2-7; D call uncertain. The ends were cut back, 3 bases at V and 2 bases at J, with 26 bases in the middle. The CDR3 consists of 19 residues. The CDR3 is CASSFGRYFDQRETYEQYF. In DNA form, the CDR3 reads TGTGCCAGCAGTTTTGGGCGCTATTTTGACCAAAGGGAAACCTACGAGCAGTACTTC.

In its sample, this clonotype was seen many times. The rearrangement joins TRBV12-3 or TRBV12-4 to TRBJ1-3; no clear D. The CDR3 contains 12 residues. The V end was cut by 5 bases, the J end by 8 bases, with 10 bases between. As DNA, the CDR3 is TGTGCCAGCAGTGCCCTTTTGGACACCATATATTTT. Translating gives CASSALLDTIYF.

The V call is TRBV20-1, the J call TRBJ2-2, with D possibly matching TRBD2 (7 bases). The CDR3 consists of 12 residues. Trimming stripped 4 bases from V and 6 bases from J, with 9 bases between. In germline, CDR1 is DFQATT, CDR2 SNEGSKA (reference sequence). CDR3 DNA sequence: TGCAGTGCTAAGGGGGGGGCCGGGGAGCTGTTTTTT. This sequence encodes CSAKGGAGELFF.

The chain joins TRBV20-1 to TRBJ1-1; D perhaps matches TRBD1 (6 bases). The CDR3 covers 12 residues. V was pared by 6 bases and J by 6 bases, with 14 bases between. CDR1 and CDR2 (germline): DFQATT, SNEGSKA (reference sequence). Written as DNA, the CDR3 is TGCAGTGCCGCCACAGGGTATTCTGAAGCTTTCTTT. It specifies CSAATGYSEAFF.

The chain is built from TRBV25-1 and TRBJ2-3; the D gene is possibly TRBD2 (6 bases). Deletions cut 1 base from V and 0 bases from J, with 14 bases between. The CDR3 totals 17 residues. Germline lookup yields CDR1 MGHDK and CDR2 SYGVNS. CDR3 nucleotides: TGTGCCAGCAGTGAATTTCGAGGCAGCGGGAGCACAGATACGCAGTATTTT. Residues: CASSEFRGSGSTDTQYF. The variable domain in full, with the rest retrieved from reference TRBV25-1 and TRBJ2-3, is EADIYQTPRYLVIGTGKKITLECSQTMGHDKMYWYQQDPGMELHLIHYSYGVNSTEKGDLSSESTVSRIRTEHFPLTLESARPSHTSQYLCASSEFRGSGSTDTQYFGPGTRLTVL.

This clonotype turned up a few times. V and J are TRBV12-3 or TRBV12-4 and TRBJ1-1; D is undetermined. The CDR3 loop spans 12 amino acids. V dropped 7 bases and J dropped 1 base, with 7 bases sitting between them. The CDR3 sequence: CASTLGNTEAFF. CDR3 bases: TGTGCCAGCACCCTAGGGAACACTGAAGCTTTCTTT.

The genes are TRBV11-3 and TRBJ2-1; 12 bases are a match to TRBD2. This CDR3 spans 14 amino acids. Germline CDR1 reads SGHNT; CDR2 reads YENEEA. J was trimmed by 7 bases and V by 5 bases; bases with no gene match: 3. DNA for the CDR3: TGTGCCAGCAGCGCTAGCGGGGGGGCGAATGAGCAGTTCTTC. It encodes CASSASGGANEQFF.

This clonotype has at least ten counts. CDR3 loop: CASSTGLARETQYF. As DNA, the CDR3 is TGCGCCAGCAGCACCGGACTAGCCAGAGAGACCCAGTACTTC. The V call is TRBV5-1, the J call TRBJ2-5; 8 nucleotides align to TRBD2. With V trimmed by 4 bases and J by 4 bases, 6 bases remained unmatched. CDR1 and CDR2 from the germline V gene are SGHRS and YFSETQ. This CDR3 is 14 amino acids long.

The CDR3 sequence: CSGLGGQETQYF. The CDR3 nucleotides are TGCAGTGGCTTAGGGGGGCAAGAGACCCAGTACTTC. The chain joins TRBV20-1 to TRBJ2-5; perhaps D is TRBD1 or TRBD2 (6 bases each). The germline CDR1 and CDR2 sequences are DFQATT and SNEGSKA (reference sequence). V was cut by 7 bases and J by 2 bases, with 11 bases left in between. This CDR3 region has 12 residues.

This clonotype was detected only a few times. V usage is TRBV20-1 and J usage is TRBJ2-5; a weak D match, TRBD2 (6 bases). This CDR3 is built from 12 residues. CDR1 is DFQATT and CDR2 is SNEGSKA in the germline V gene (reference sequence). Trimming shortened V by 5 bases and J by 4 bases, and 11 bases separated the two germline ends. This chain's CDR3 is CSAQLAPETQYF. CDR3 in DNA: TGCAGTGCTCAACTAGCCCCAGAGACCCAGTACTTC.

V gene TRBV4-1 combines with J gene TRBJ1-1, with D perhaps TRBD1 (5 bases). The germline gives CDR1 MGHRA, CDR2 YSYEKL. The CDR3 runs to 14 residues. Trimming removed 8 bases at V and 5 bases at J, with 18 bases between. The DNA for the CDR3 is TGCGCCAGCGGGGGGTGGGGGAATCGGACTGAAGCTTTCTTT. This encodes CASGGWGNRTEAFF.

Only a few counts were recorded for this clonotype. The DNA for the CDR3 is TGTGCCAGCACTTACACGGGACAAATGAACACCGGGGAGCTGTTTTTT. Translated: CASTYTGQMNTGELFF. The chain joins TRBV28 to TRBJ2-2, with D possibly TRBD1 on 6 matching bases. The ends were cut back, 7 bases at V and 1 base at J, with 16 bases in the middle. The CDR3 is 16 amino acids. Per germline, CDR1 MDHEN and CDR2 SYDVKM.

The gene calls are TRBV14 and TRBJ2-1, with D perhaps matching TRBD2 (6 bases). V gave up 5 bases and J gave up 9 bases, with 14 bases separating them. There are 13 residues in the CDR3. CDR1 is SGHDN, CDR2 FVKESK, per germline. The CDR3, as DNA: TGTGCCAGCAGCTACTCACTAGCAGGTGAGCAGTTCTTC. Amino acid sequence: CASSYSLAGEQFF.

This clonotype has just a few counts. The chain links TRBV6-1 to TRBJ2-2; TRBD2 is a possible D gene (6 bases). This CDR3 is 15 amino acids long. The V end was cut by 7 bases, the J end by 4 bases, with 16 bases between. Germline CDR1 is MNHNS and CDR2 is SASEGT. CDR3 DNA: TGTGCCAGCACCCAGGAGGGGCGAGGCACCGGGGAGCTGTTTTTT. The encoded protein is CASTQEGRGTGELFF.

The table lists this clonotype with a few counts. As DNA, the CDR3 is TGTGCCAGCAGTGAACAGGTGGTCAGGAATCAGCCCCAGCATTTT. Encoded protein: CASSEQVVRNQPQHF. The rearrangement joins TRBV12-3 or TRBV12-4 to TRBJ1-5; weak D call: TRBD1 (5 bases). This CDR3 has 15 amino acids. Trimming stripped 5 bases from V and 4 bases from J, with 15 bases between.

This clonotype was found a few times. This sequence joins TRBV27 and TRBJ1-5; D is unclear. The CDR3 extends over 14 amino acids. From germline, CDR1 is MNHEY and CDR2 SMNVEV (reference sequence). Trimming stripped 3 bases from V and 6 bases from J, with 12 bases between. In DNA form, the CDR3 reads TGTGCCAGCAGTTTTTGGGGTGACGGTCAGCCCCAGCATTTT. Translating it yields CASSFWGDGQPQHF.

The V call is TRBV20-1, the J call TRBJ2-7; TRBD2 agrees at 11 bases. Germline V lookup: CDR1 DFQATT, CDR2 SNEGSKA (reference sequence). The CDR3 has 13 amino acids. V lost 6 bases and J lost 5; bases outside the gene matches: 6. CDR3 sequence: CSANKGLADEQYF. Here the CDR3 DNA reads TGCAGTGCAAATAAGGGACTAGCGGACGAGCAGTACTTC.

V gene TRBV29-1 combines with J gene TRBJ2-7; 12 nucleotides align to TRBD2. CDR1 is SQVTM, CDR2 ANQGSEA, per germline. CDR3 length: 13 residues. The V and J ends lost 7 bases and 1 base, in that order; junction bases with no gene match: 2. DNA for the CDR3: TGCAGCGCCGGACTAGCGGGATCCTACGAGCAGTACTTC. Translating it yields CSAGLAGSYEQYF.

This chain uses TRBV5-1 with TRBJ2-4; the D gene could be TRBD1 or TRBD2 (5 bases each). This CDR3 has 20 amino acids. Germline CDR1 and CDR2: SGHRS and YFSETQ. The V end was cut by 0 bases, the J end by 3 bases, with 25 bases between. The CDR3 sequence is CASSLVLSTLDDGGKNIQYF. In DNA form, the CDR3 reads TGCGCCAGCAGCTTGGTCTTATCGACACTCGATGATGGGGGCAAAAACATTCAGTACTTC. Complete variable domain (other parts from reference TRBV5-1 and TRBJ2-4): KAGVTQTPRYLIKTRGQQVTLSCSPISGHRSVSWYQQTPGQGLQFLFEYFSETQRNKGNFPGRFSGRQFSNSRSEMNVSTLELGDSALYLCASSLVLSTLDDGGKNIQYFGAGTRLSVL.

This chain connects TRBV12-3 or TRBV12-4 to TRBJ1-1; 10 bases are shared with TRBD1. The J segment lost 5 bases and the V segment lost 8 bases, leaving 14 bases of the junction unmatched. The CDR3 covers 16 residues. The CDR3 DNA reads as TGTGCCAGCTCGCCGGGACAGGGGTTTATTAGAACTGAAGCTTTCTTT. Translated: CASSPGQGFIRTEAFF.

There are a few counts of this clonotype. The chain has TRBV5-1 and TRBJ2-3; either TRBD1 or TRBD2 may fit D (6 bases each). Trimming shortened V by 0 bases and J by 6 bases, and 11 bases separated the two germline ends. CDR3 length equals 14 residues. Germline V gives CDR1 SGHRS, CDR2 YFSETQ. CDR3 bases: TGCGCCAGCAGCTTGGACGTGGGGGGCGATACGCAGTATTTT. It codes for CASSLDVGGDTQYF.

The chain employs TRBV2 and TRBJ2-2; the D gene is possibly TRBD2 (5 bases). Trimming shortened V by 3 bases and J by 6 bases, and 17 bases separated the two germline ends. The CDR3 length is 16 residues. CDR1 is SNHLY, CDR2 FYNNEI, per germline. The CDR3 reads CASSESRAIGAGELFF. The CDR3 nucleotides read TGTGCCAGCAGTGAGAGTAGGGCCATCGGGGCCGGGGAGCTGTTTTTT.

Ten or more counts support this clonotype. The genes are TRBV5-1 and TRBJ2-7, with 7 bases fitting TRBD1. J lost 0 bases, V lost 4 bases, and 4 bases had no gene match. CDR3 length equals 14 residues. Germline lookup yields CDR1 SGHRS and CDR2 YFSETQ. The CDR3 reads CASSPGTASYEQYF. In nucleotides, the CDR3 is TGCGCCAGCAGCCCCGGGACAGCCTCCTACGAGCAGTACTTC.

This clonotype was observed a handful of times. The chain links TRBV29-1 to TRBJ2-1; TRBD1 is a possible D gene (5 bases). The CDR3 totals 12 residues. V was clipped by 3 bases and J by 7 bases, with 10 bases between them. The germline V gene has CDR1 SQVTM and CDR2 ANQGSEA. As DNA, the CDR3 is TGCAGCGTTGACAGGGTGGCGAATGAGCAGTTCTTC. It specifies CSVDRVANEQFF.